The 4 T cell receptor beta chains listed next were all sequenced from one sample in a study of blood T cell repertoires in COVID-19. Only in-frame clones appear in the TCRdb table, and some are missing; sequencing was by immunoSEQ multiplex PCR. This table holds about 180,000 clones, roughly 80% found once. The sample comprised peripheral blood. The receptors derive from a human donor in a cohort sampled during active COVID-19.

The V gene is TRBV10-3, the J gene TRBJ2-1; 7 bases fit TRBD2. Per the germline V gene, CDR1 is ENHRY and CDR2 is SYGVKD. CDR3 size: 16 residues. J lost 0 bases, V lost 8 bases, and 10 bases had no gene match. The CDR3 is CAIHPLAGRSYNEQFF. The CDR3 coding sequence is TGTGCCATCCATCCTTTAGCGGGCCGCTCCTACAATGAGCAGTTCTTC.

The CDR3 region is CASKAMVGHFYEQYF. The DNA of the CDR3 is TGTGCCAGCAAGGCCATGGTTGGACATTTCTACGAGCAGTACTTC. The chain is built from TRBV2 and TRBJ2-7; possibly TRBD1 for D (5 bases). Germline lookup yields CDR1 SNHLY and CDR2 FYNNEI. The CDR3 covers 15 residues. The V and J ends lost 7 bases and 3 bases respectively, with 19 bases between them.

The chain recombines TRBV2 with TRBJ2-7; 12 positions agree with TRBD2. V dropped 6 bases and J dropped 3; count of bases not matched to a gene: 9. The germline gives CDR1 SNHLY, CDR2 FYNNEI. This CDR3 contains 16 residues. The CDR3 region is CASSHRLAGADYEQYF. In nucleotides, the CDR3 is TGTGCCAGCAGCCATAGACTAGCGGGGGCGGACTACGAGCAGTACTTC.

This chain uses TRBV7-6 with TRBJ2-7; no definite D call. CDR3 length equals 13 residues. In germline, CDR1 is SGHVS, CDR2 FNYEAQ. The V gene lost 0 bases and the J gene lost 2 bases, with 5 bases spanning the gap. In DNA, the CDR3 is TGTGCCAGCAGCTTAGCGGCGGCCTACGAGCAGTACTTC. As protein: CASSLAAAYEQYF.